The 8 T cell receptor beta chains presented below share a single source sample, sequenced in a study of cytomegalovirus exposure and HLA in healthy donors. Method: immunoSEQ multiplex PCR; TCRdb's copy keeps in-frame clones and lacks some. The sample comprises about 49,000 clones, roughly nine tenths of which are singletons, and more than 1.4% rests with the top ten. The material sequenced was PBMCs. The origin of the receptors is a man aged 18 to 30 in good health and CMV-seronegative.

This chain connects TRBV4-2 to TRBJ1-5, with TRBD1 matching over 8 bases. After removal of 0 bases from V and 0 bases from J, the junction contained 10 bases not matched to a gene. The CDR3 sequence is 19 residues long. The germline V gene has CDR1 LGHNA and CDR2 YNFKEQ. The chain's CDR3 is CASSQDETAGQASNQPQHF. The DNA for the CDR3 is TGTGCCAGCAGCCAAGACGAAACCGCGGGACAGGCTAGCAATCAGCCCCAGCATTTT.

The chain uses TRBV11-2 and TRBJ2-5, with TRBD1 matching 7 bases. This CDR3 has 15 residues. CDR1 is SGHAT, CDR2 FQNNGV, per germline. Trimming removed 5 bases from V and 3 bases from J; junction bases left unmatched: 9. The CDR3 reads CASSPTGVVEETQYF. The CDR3 DNA reads as TGTGCCAGCAGCCCCACAGGGGTAGTGGAAGAGACCCAGTACTTC.

J is TRBJ2-3 and V is TRBV9; 10 nucleotides agree with TRBD2. The CDR3 length is 15 residues. Germline V gives CDR1 SGDLS, CDR2 YYNGEE. Unmatched junction bases numbered 5, after V lost 3 bases and J lost 4 bases. For the CDR3, the DNA is TGTGCCAGCAGCGGAAGCGGGAGGGGCGCAGATACGCAGTATTTT. This translates into CASSGSGRGADTQYF.

This rearrangement joins TRBV10-3 to TRBJ2-7; 10 nucleotides align to TRBD2. Germline CDR1 and CDR2: ENHRY and SYGVKD. CDR3 size: 15 residues. Unmatched junction bases numbered 3, after V lost 0 bases and J lost 4 bases. In DNA, the CDR3 is TGTGCCATCAGTGAGTCGATAGCGGGAGGTTACGAGCAGTACTTC. Its translation: CAISESIAGGYEQYF.

The chain employs TRBV9 and TRBJ2-3; 7 bases are a match to TRBD1. V shed 1 base and J 0 bases; nucleotides not matched to a gene: 11. Germline lookup yields CDR1 SGDLS and CDR2 YYNGEE. This CDR3 is built from 18 residues. The CDR3 DNA follows: TGTGCCAGCAGCGTAACTCTAGTACAGGGGACCAGCACAGATACGCAGTATTTT. It is translated as CASSVTLVQGTSTDTQYF.

This chain connects TRBV9 to TRBJ2-1; tentatively, D is TRBD1 (6 bases). Germline V gene data show CDR1 as SGDLS and CDR2 as YYNGEE. V lost 3 bases, J lost 6 bases, and 16 bases lay in between. The CDR3 runs to 15 residues. CDR3 coding DNA: TGTGCCAGCAGCGCCACCGGGGCCAGGGGCAATGAGCAGTTCTTC. This sequence encodes CASSATGARGNEQFF.

This chain joins TRBV15 and TRBJ1-2; D gene uncertain. The CDR3 extends over 14 amino acids. Looked up from germline, CDR1 is LNHNV and CDR2 is YYDKDF (reference sequence). V lost 5 bases and J lost 2, with 12 bases in between. CDR3 sequence reads: CATSLSVPNYGYTF. Here the CDR3 DNA reads TGTGCCACCAGCCTGTCGGTGCCGAACTATGGCTACACCTTC. The full variable domain, rest sourced from reference TRBV15 and TRBJ1-2, is DAMVIQNPRYQVTQFGKPVTLSCSQTLNHNVMYWYQQKSSQAPKLLFHYYDKDFNNEADTPDNFQSRRPNTSFCFLDIRSPGLGDTAMYLCATSLSVPNYGYTFGSGTRLTVV.

The rearrangement joins TRBV6-5 to TRBJ1-1; 8 bases line up with TRBD1. Trimming removed 4 bases from V and 8 bases from J; junction bases left unmatched: 6. The germline gives CDR1 MNHEY, CDR2 SVGAGI. There are 13 residues in the CDR3. CDR3 residues: CASSLSRTGEAFF. The CDR3 DNA sequence: TGTGCCAGCAGTTTATCCCGGACAGGGGAAGCTTTCTTT.